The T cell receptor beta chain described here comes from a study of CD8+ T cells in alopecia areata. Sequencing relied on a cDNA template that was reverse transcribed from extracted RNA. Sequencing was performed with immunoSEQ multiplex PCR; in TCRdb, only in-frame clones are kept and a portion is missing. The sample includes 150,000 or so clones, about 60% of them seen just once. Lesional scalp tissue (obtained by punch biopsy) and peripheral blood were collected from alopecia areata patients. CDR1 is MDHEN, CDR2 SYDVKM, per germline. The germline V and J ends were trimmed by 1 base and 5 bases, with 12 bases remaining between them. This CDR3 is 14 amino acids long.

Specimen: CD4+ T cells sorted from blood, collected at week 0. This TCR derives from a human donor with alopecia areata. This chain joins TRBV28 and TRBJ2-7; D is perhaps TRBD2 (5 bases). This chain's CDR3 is CASSLFAASHEQYF. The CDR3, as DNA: TGTGCCAGCAGTTTATTCGCAGCTAGCCACGAGCAGTACTTC.